This T cell receptor beta chain was captured by sequencing in a study of T cell clonality in common variable immunodeficiency. CVID subjects had received replacement immunoglobulin for at least one year. At least ten counts were recorded for this clone. Its antigen is not identified. The observed sequence ends 3 residues before the CDR3 terminus, with the missing tail filled in from the germline J gene. Study-wide findings and caveats: What drives increased CVID clonality needs T cell subpopulation sequencing. Reportedly, TCR beta sequences from common variable immunodeficiency showed fewer deletions and N-nucleotide insertions.

Control and CVID samples contributed equal amounts of genomic DNA. TCRdb keeps only in-frame clones here, not all; method: immunoSEQ multiplex PCR. The repertoire consists of more than 20,000 clones, none detected only once. This CDR3 comprises 16 residues. CDR1 is DFQATT, CDR2 SNEGSKA, per germline (reference sequence). V lost 3 bases and J 6 bases, leaving 20 bases between the germline ends. This rearrangement joins TRBV20-1 to TRBJ2-2; tentative D call: TRBD2 (6 bases). The origin of this receptor is a human donor with common variable immunodeficiency. The sample was peripheral blood mononuclear cells. The CDR3 region is CSASSAEGSNPGELFF. CDR3 DNA, as far as it was read: TGCAGTGCTAGTTCGGCGGAGGGGAGTAACCCCGGGGAG.